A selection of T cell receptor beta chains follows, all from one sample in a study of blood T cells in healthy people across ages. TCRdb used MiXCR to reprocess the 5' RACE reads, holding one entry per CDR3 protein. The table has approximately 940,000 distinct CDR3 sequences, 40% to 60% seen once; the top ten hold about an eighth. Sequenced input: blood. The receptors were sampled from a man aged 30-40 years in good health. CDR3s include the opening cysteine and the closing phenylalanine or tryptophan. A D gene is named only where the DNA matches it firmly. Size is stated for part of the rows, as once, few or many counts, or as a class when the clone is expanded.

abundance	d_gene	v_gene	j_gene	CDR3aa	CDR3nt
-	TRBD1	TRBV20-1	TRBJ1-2	CSATGTGSYGYTF	TGCAGTGCTACCGGGACAGGGTCCTATGGCTACACCTTC
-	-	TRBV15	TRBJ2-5	CATSRDGLQETQYF	TGTGCCACCAGCAGAGATGGTCTCCAAGAGACCCAGTACTTC
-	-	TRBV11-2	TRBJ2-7	CASSLERASIHEQYF	TGTGCCAGCAGCTTAGAGAGGGCTTCGATCCACGAGCAGTACTTC
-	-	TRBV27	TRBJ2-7	CASSFLVSGADEQYF	TGTGCCAGCAGTTTCCTAGTCTCTGGCGCCGACGAGCAGTACTTC
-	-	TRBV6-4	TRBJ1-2	CASSEAPGGGYTF	TGTGCCAGCAGTGAAGCCCCGGGGGGTGGCTACACCTTC
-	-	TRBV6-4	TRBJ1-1	CASSALGADGTEAFF	TGTGCCAGCAGTGCCCTAGGGGCCGACGGTACTGAAGCTTTCTTT
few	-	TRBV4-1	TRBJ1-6	CASSQDRQGSDYNSPLHF	TGCGCCAGCAGCCAAGATCGTCAGGGATCAGACTATAATTCACCCCTCCACTTT
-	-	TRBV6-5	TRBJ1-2	CATIDLNTRGYTF	TGTGCCACCATTGACCTCAACACGAGAGGCTACACCTTC
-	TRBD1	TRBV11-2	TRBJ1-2	CASSPQGSRNGYTF	TGTGCCAGCAGCCCACAGGGGAGTCGGAATGGCTACACCTTC
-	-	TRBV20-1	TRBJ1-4	CSAGTQGLNEKLFF	TGCAGTGCTGGAACCCAAGGCCTTAATGAAAAACTGTTTTTT
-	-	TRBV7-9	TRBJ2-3	CAGRQRDFTDTQYF	TGTGCCGGTAGACAGCGAGACTTCACAGATACGCAGTATTTT
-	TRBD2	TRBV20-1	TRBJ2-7	CSARDPSGNYNGQYF	TGCAGTGCTAGAGATCCGAGCGGGAATTACAATGGGCAGTACTTC
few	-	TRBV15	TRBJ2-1	CATSLDKSSYNEQFF	TGTGCCACCAGCCTCGACAAGAGCTCCTACAATGAGCAGTTCTTC
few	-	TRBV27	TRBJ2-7	CASSPYDRSSYEQYF	TGTGCCAGCAGTCCCTATGACCGCAGTTCCTACGAGCAGTACTTC
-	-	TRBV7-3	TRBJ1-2	CASSPTGLEGYTF	TGTGCCAGCAGCCCTACAGGATTGGAGGGCTACACCTTC
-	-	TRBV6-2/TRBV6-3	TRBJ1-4	CASSYSGEDKNEKLFF	TGTGCCAGCAGTTACTCGGGAGAAGATAAGAATGAAAAACTGTTTTTT
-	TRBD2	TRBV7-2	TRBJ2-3	CASSAQAGKDTRYF	TGTGCCAGCAGCGCGCAAGCGGGGAAAGATACGCGGTATTTT
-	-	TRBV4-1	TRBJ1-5	CASSQVTGNTGQPQHF	TGCGCCAGCAGCCAAGTTACAGGGAATACAGGTCAGCCCCAGCATTTT
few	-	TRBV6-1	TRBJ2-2	CASSLKTGELFF	TGTGCCAGCAGTCTCAAGACCGGGGAGCTGTTTTTT
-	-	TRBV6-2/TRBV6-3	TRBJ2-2	CASSYDGQYTGELFF	TGTGCCAGCAGTTACGATGGCCAGTACACCGGGGAGCTGTTTTTT
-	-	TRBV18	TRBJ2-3	CASSLGQTTDTQYF	TGTGCCAGCTCCCTAGGACAGACTACAGATACGCAGTATTTT
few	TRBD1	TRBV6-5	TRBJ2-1	CASSGQAGSYNEQFF	TGTGCCAGCAGTGGACAGGCCGGCTCCTACAATGAGCAGTTCTTC
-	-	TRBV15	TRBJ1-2	CATSRDRQYGYTF	TGTGCCACCAGCAGAGATCGACAGTACGGCTACACCTTC
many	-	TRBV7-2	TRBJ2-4	CASSLDLNIQYF	TGTGCCAGCAGCTTAGATTTAAACATTCAGTACTTC
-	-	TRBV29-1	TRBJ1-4	CSVESRAATNEKLFF	TGCAGCGTTGAAAGTAGGGCAGCAACTAATGAAAAACTGTTTTTT
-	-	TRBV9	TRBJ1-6	CASSVAERSGLWSNHPLHF	TGTGCCAGCAGCGTAGCCGAACGTTCGGGGCTCTGGTCGAATCACCCCCTCCACTTT
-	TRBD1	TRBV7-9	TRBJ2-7	CASSLGTGWIGEQYF	TGTGCCAGCAGCCTGGGGACAGGGTGGATCGGAGAGCAGTACTTC
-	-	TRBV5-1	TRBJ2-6	CASSVTGTGANVLTF	TGCGCCAGCAGCGTCACAGGGACTGGGGCCAACGTCCTGACTTTC